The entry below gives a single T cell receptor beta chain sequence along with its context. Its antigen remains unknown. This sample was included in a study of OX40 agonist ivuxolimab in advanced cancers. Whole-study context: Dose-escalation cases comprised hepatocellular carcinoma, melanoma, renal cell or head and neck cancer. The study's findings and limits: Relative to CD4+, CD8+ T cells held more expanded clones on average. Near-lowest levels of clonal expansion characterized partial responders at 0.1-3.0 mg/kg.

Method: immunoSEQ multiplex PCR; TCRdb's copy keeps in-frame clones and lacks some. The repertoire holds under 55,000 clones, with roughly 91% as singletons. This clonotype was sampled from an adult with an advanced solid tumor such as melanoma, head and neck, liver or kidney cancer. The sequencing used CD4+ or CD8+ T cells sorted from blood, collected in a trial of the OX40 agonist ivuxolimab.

CDR3 in DNA: TGTGCCAGCAGTTACGGGGACAGGGGTGATGAACTGTTTTTT. Translating gives CASSYGDRGDELFF. The chain recombines TRBV6-5 with TRBJ1-4; 10 bases are shared with TRBD1. Germline CDR1 reads MNHEY; CDR2 reads SVGAGI. Trimming at V came to 2 bases and at J to 12 bases, leaving 6 bases not matched to a gene. The CDR3 runs 14 residues.